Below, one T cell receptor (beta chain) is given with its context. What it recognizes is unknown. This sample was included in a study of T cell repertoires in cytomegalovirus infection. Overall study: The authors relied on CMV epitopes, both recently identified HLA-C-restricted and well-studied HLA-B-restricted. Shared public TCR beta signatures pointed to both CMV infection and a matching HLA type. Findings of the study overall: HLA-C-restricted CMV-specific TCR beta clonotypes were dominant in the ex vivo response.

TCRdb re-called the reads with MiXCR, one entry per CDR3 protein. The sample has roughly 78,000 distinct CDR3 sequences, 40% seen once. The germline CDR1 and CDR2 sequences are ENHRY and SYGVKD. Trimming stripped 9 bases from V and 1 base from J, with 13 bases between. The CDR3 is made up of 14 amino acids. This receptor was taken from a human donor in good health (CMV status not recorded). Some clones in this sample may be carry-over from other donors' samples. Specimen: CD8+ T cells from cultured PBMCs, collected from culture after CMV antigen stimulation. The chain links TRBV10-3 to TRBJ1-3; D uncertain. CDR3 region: CAIRADRSGNTIYF. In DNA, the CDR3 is TGTGCCATACGGGCCGACCGATCTGGAAACACCATATATTTT.